A selection of T cell receptor beta chains follows, all from one sample in a study of cytomegalovirus exposure and HLA in healthy donors. Assay: immunoSEQ multiplex PCR; the TCRdb copy retains only in-frame clones and omits some. The sample yields 75,000 or so clones, around 74% seen once. Sequencing input: PBMCs. These receptor sequences come from a woman in her 30s in good health and CMV-seropositive. The conserved cysteine and the conserved F or W are not part of the CDR3 here. Clone size is not always given. Where it is, it says once, few, many or a class for expanded clones.

v_call clone_size cdr3_aa
TRBV7-9 once ASSFGQGGTEAF
TRBV7-2 NA ASSSISGQGVYEQY
TRBV15 NA ATSRDGGVKNIQY
TRBV5-1 NA ASSSRTGQETQY
TRBV11-2 NA ASSARSRREKLF
TRBV9 NA ASSVAGREGYGYT
TRBV6-1 NA ASSARDSMRTEAF
TRBV5-1 NA ASSGGTGWETQY
TRBV5-1 NA ASSSSAYEQY
TRBV30 NA AWSKGLAGVTDTQY
TRBV4-1 NA ASSQVSGTGGYEQY
TRBV11-2 NA ASSGGANQPQH
TRBV7-7 NA ASSLRATNPAETQY
TRBV6-6 NA ASSSRDRGFYEQY
TRBV7-9 NA VATASSYNEQF
TRBV29-1 NA SVGEGQPQH
TRBV15 NA ATSRDQGGRGQGDYGYT
TRBV10-2 few ASSGTSGSSYNEQF
TRBV10-3 NA AISSSQGSYEQY
TRBV7-2 NA ASRRTRNTGELF
TRBV5-1 NA ASSLLVGNEQF
TRBV6-5 NA ASSTGGYGYT
TRBV5-1 once ATQLQAGGPSEQF
TRBV30 NA AWRDTGQGNQPQH
TRBV5-8 NA ASSSGLAGGEQY
TRBV4-3 NA ASSQSYSDSNQPQH
TRBV5-3 NA ARSQGRVCNREGKWQY
TRBV5-8 NA ASMKRGLLGTDTQY
TRBV7-2 NA ASSLTPGVGEQY